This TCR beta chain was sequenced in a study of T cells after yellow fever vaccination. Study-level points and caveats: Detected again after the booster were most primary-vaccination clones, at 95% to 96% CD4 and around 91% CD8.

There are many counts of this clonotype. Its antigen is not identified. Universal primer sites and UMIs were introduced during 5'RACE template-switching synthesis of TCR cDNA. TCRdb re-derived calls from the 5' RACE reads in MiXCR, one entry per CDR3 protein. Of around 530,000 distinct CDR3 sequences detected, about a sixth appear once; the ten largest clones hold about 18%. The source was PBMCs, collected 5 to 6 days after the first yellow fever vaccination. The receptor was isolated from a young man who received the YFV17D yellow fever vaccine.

CDR3 sequence: CASSFGSEQFF. The CDR3 DNA is TGCGCCAGCAGCTTTGGTTCAGAGCAGTTCTTC. This chain links TRBV5-1 with TRBJ2-1; D gene uncertain. Trimming removed 2 bases from V and 10 bases from J, with 7 bases in between. CDR3 length equals 11 residues. Germline CDR1 reads SGHRS; CDR2 reads YFSETQ.